This T cell receptor beta chain was sequenced for a study of molecular identifiers for immune sequencing clone quantification. Broader study findings: One million naive cells reportedly did not prevent detection of spiked Jurkat TCR RNA from one cell. Under 1% of molecules in naive cells, but over 98% of effector molecules, belonged to clones above 20 RNA copies.

TCRdb itself ran the PCR reads through MiXCR, one entry per CDR3 protein. The repertoire holds under 600,000 distinct CDR3 sequences, with about 25% as singletons. Naive CD8 T cell sorting was performed on the CD8+CD4-CCR7+CD45RA+ phenotype. Germline CDR1 and CDR2: SEHNR and FQNEAQ (reference sequence). The V and J ends lost 5 bases and 9 bases respectively, with 11 bases between them. There are 12 residues in the CDR3. Many counts were recorded for this clonotype. As yet, its antigen is unknown. The source material was naive CD8+ T cells from blood, with Jurkat cell RNA spiked in. Noted subset: FACS-sorted CD8+CD4-CCR7+CD45RA+ naive T cells. This clonotype was sampled from a human donor in good health. Some libraries in this study had Jurkat cell RNA spiked in. The chain recombines TRBV7-9 with TRBJ1-5; D ambiguous. The CDR3 region has the DNA TGTGCCAGCAGCCTTCTTCTTGGGCCCCAGCATTTT. It translates to CASSLLLGPQHF.